This T cell receptor beta chain was obtained from a study of cytomegalovirus exposure and HLA in healthy donors (dated by TCRdb to 2016 to 2017). At the level of the whole study: In an earlier analysis of 450 to 750 of the donors, 250 to 300 Gb of sequence data and roughly 100 million unique TCR beta sequences from about 179 million T cells were reported. Roughly 300 gigabases of sequencing data and approximately 93 million unique TCR sequences were included in an early release covering around 600 HLA-typed donors. Of the 300 to 500 genotyped donors, 65% to 90% were placed in the genetic ancestry cluster associated with self-reported Caucasian donors. The aim of the study was to test whether cataloging public T cell receptors could identify signatures of past pathogen exposure. Using immunosequencing, the study profiled T cell repertoires from 666 subjects and related those repertoires to cytomegalovirus serostatus. Along with the approximately 700-subject first cohort, a separate validation cohort of over 90 different subjects was used. High-throughput TCR immunosequencing, statistical association of individual TCRs with disease status, and machine learning were combined to predict cytomegalovirus infection status. In a later analysis, previously published TCR beta repertoires from several hundred donors were re-analyzed and high-resolution HLA genotyping was added so that TCR occurrence patterns could be studied. The later analysis used no new phenotypic data to find candidate immune exposures, relying instead on TCR beta sequences and their occurrence across donors. To decide whether each TCR beta V gene segment behaved as functional or pseudogenic, an earlier analysis of over 500 of the donors relied on high-throughput TCR beta sequencing. Donor age, sex, ethnicity and CMV serostatus were compiled alongside the repertoire data. Genome-wide SNP genotypes for about three fifths of the roughly 670 donors were used in a later genetic analysis, which treated that subset as a discovery cohort. All discovery cohort repertoires had been generated on a single sequencing platform. HLA typing covered class I and class II loci at four-digit resolution. Typing coverage varied by locus: roughly 620-640 donors for A, B, C, DRB1 and DQB1; roughly 500 for DQA1; about 570 for DPA1; approximately 450 for DPB1. Several DR-DQ haplotypes were handled as single units for association and clustering because linkage in the cohort was strong. Among 398 genotyped donors of the cohort, an average of approximately 240,000 unique TCR beta nucleotide sequences was sequenced per donor, of which 15% to 20% were non-productive. The study at large found these results: A later analysis reported that several top co-occurrence clusters appeared linked to parvovirus B19, influenza, CMV and Epstein-Barr virus. Linkage disequilibrium might explain the correlated functional status among segregating V segments, but an unknown experimental factor could not be excluded. Immune exposure information for the cohort was limited to CMV serostatus. About 17 rarely observed V segments, including chromosome 9 orphons, were excluded from the earlier analysis of a few hundred of the donors because counts were too low. According to the authors, the approach could potentially be generalized to other disease states and immunological phenotypes. V-gene and J-gene trimming of TCR beta chains was associated with a missense DCLRE1C variant in a later genetic analysis, and the association was replicated in an independent cohort. A later analysis found that most CMV-associated TCR beta chains appeared HLA-restricted, with HLA associations seemingly driven largely by CMV exposure. An earlier analysis of around 500 of the donors showed that most TCR beta V segments appeared in productive rearrangements either about 87% or about 30% of the time, which broadly matched IMGT annotations. According to a later analysis, TCR association rates differed among HLA loci, with DRB1 alleles showing the most associated TCRs and HLA-C alleles showing the fewest. The presence/absence analyses assumed that sequencing depth was roughly uniform across donors, and that assumption may not be true. In a later analysis, HLA-associated TCR beta chains were found to be more clonally expanded and to have lower generation probabilities than equally common non-associated chains. Because some donors lacked HLA typing at each locus, the association tests relied only on the typed subset. Compared with the approximately 670-donor mean, donors in an Asian-associated ancestry cluster had fewer N-insertions in productive TCRs, according to a later genetic analysis. In both the original and validation cohorts, the classifier was reported to diagnose cytomegalovirus status with high specificity and sensitivity. The study listed approximately 150 TCR beta chains as associated with cytomegalovirus. A cluster of highly shared sequence variants was judged likely to be a technical artifact of the sequencing pipeline. When HLA alleles, especially DR and DQ, strongly co-occurred, TCR associations were difficult to assign to individual alleles. A further reported finding was that TCR beta sequences accurately predicted the HLA-A and HLA-B alleles for most subjects in the first cohort. While some public TCRs were present in many individuals, most TCR sequences turned up only very rarely across donors. Three of the identified cytomegalovirus-associated TCR beta chains were confirmed in vitro to be specific for cytomegalovirus antigens. A later analysis associated about 17,000 TCR beta sequences with specific HLA alleles at a false discovery rate of 0.05. In this cohort, only TCR beta chains were sequenced, and detectable features were limited by the absence of alpha or paired-chain data.

A word on this clone: The specificity of this receptor is unknown. No quality values exist for individual bases; no much larger clone is one base distant.

Libraries were made using the immunoSEQ multiplex PCR assay. For the multiplex PCR, a mixture combining 60 forward primers for TCR Vbeta segments and 13 reverse primers for TCR Jbeta segments was used. The CDR3 region of rearranged TCR beta genes was amplified from genomic DNA with a multiplex PCR assay. Amplified TCR beta libraries were sequenced as 87-base-pair reads on the Illumina HiSeq System. As for the original processing: A later analysis tallied tens of millions of unique TCR beta chains across the 600 to 700 repertoires, and about 12 million of those chains were shared by two or more donors. To remove PCR and sequencing errors, raw reads were error-corrected and collapsed into unique sequences using a nearest-neighbor algorithm that merged closely related sequences. To assign V, D and J gene segments, CDR3 sequences were aligned to IMGT reference sequences. Each retained sequence needed at least a six-nucleotide match to both a V gene segment and a J gene segment. A rearrangement was called productive if the CDR3 had no stop codons and remained in frame with V and J, and every other rearrangement was called non-productive. Following IMGT convention, CDR3 was defined as the stretch from the second conserved V-encoded cysteine up to the conserved J-encoded phenylalanine. Sequences without an unambiguous match to a single V gene segment were excluded from the earlier analysis of a few hundred of the donors. An earlier analysis of several hundred of the donors called V segments functional above 56.7% productive rearrangements and segregating when the between-donor standard deviation exceeded 5%. A statistical classification framework was built for diagnosing cytomegalovirus status from the catalog of TCR beta chain sequences. A later analysis assigned V and J genes by comparing TCR nucleotide sequences with IMGT/GENE-DB human TR gene sequences. Using the TCRdist pipeline, a later analysis assigned CDR3 sequences along with most-parsimonious VDJ recombination scenarios. A later analysis defined each TCR beta chain by its CDR3 amino acid sequence plus V-gene family, and excluded reads lacking a unique V-gene family. In a later analysis, fewer than 600 highly shared, low-generation-probability nucleotide sequences were removed to address suspected cross-contamination and a sequencing artifact. In a later analysis, a clonal expansion index was calculated for each public chain from normalized within-repertoire ranks of inferred template counts. In a later analysis, generation probabilities were computed using a VDJ recombination model fitted to out-of-frame rearrangements, and the results were checked against IGoR. In a later analysis, hypergeometric tests were used to score TCR-TCR, TCR-HLA and TCR-CMV co-occurrence, with a repertoire-size bias correction applied to TCR pairs. In a later analysis, false discovery rates were estimated by permuting HLA or CMV assignments 20 times. In a later analysis, co-occurring TCRs were grouped with DBSCAN, and TCRdist sequence similarity was added when clustering was performed within HLA-allele-positive subsets. Repertoires with fewer than 30,000 or more than 120,000 public chains, plus five repertoires with anomalous nucleotide sharing, were excluded from co-occurrence clustering. TCRdb limited this immuneACCESS table to in-frame rearrangements with V and J called. A share of clones is missing; checked studies link under half to unresolved V genes, and the rest is unexplained. That table is the source of V, J and clone size, and D and trimming were worked out from the DNA. Here the sample has about 76,000 clones; just under 80% occur a single time. The ten biggest clones cover approximately 9% of the sample.

The cohort was made up of 666 healthy bone marrow donors. At the time of sampling, every cohort member was nominally healthy, though immune exposures that went unrecorded were likely present. The donor was CMV seropositive and was included in the group of almost 300 seropositive cohort members. Every donor gave a peripheral blood sample, and the peripheral blood mononuclear cells from that sample were used for TCR beta sequencing. The Qiagen DNeasy Blood Extraction Kit was used to extract genomic DNA from the blood cell samples. The sequenced sample was PBMCs. The TCR originated in a middle-aged woman in good health and CMV-seropositive.

The DNA is as follows: TGTGCCTGGAGCCGGGTCTCAGATACGCAGTATTTT. This gives the protein CAWSRVSDTQYF. The chain couples TRBV30 to TRBJ2-3; too little of a D gene remains to name it. Cut back by 3 bases and 4 bases, the V and J ends lie 8 bases apart. The CDR3, cysteine through phenylalanine, is 12 amino acids long. Only CDR3 DNA remains: 36 bases, in frame from the first base. According to the germline V gene (reference sequence), CDR1 reads GTSNPN and CDR2 reads SVGIG.